The entry below describes one T cell receptor beta chain. The antigen remains unidentified. TCRdb redid the calling of the RT-PCR reads with MiXCR, one entry per CDR3 protein. The data hold 280,000 or so distinct CDR3 sequences, with just over 20% observed a single time. CDR1 is SGHRS, CDR2 YFSETQ, per germline. The V and J ends lost 0 bases and 4 bases respectively, with 13 bases between them. The CDR3 totals 15 residues. The sample comes from a study of response to subunit inactivated influenza vaccine. General observations from the study: The authors suggested that every seasonal influenza vaccination recruits few new T cells.

The TCR was taken from a man between 50 and 75 years old who received an inactivated influenza vaccine. The rearrangement joins TRBV5-1 to TRBJ1-2; weak D call: TRBD1 (6 bases). The specimen was PBMCs from blood, collected approximately 22 months after vaccination. The CDR3 DNA reads as TGCGCCAGCAGCTTGGAACCGGGACATCCCTATGGCTACACCTTC. Translating gives CASSLEPGHPYGYTF.